This is a list of T cell receptor beta chains from one sample in a study of cytomegalovirus exposure and HLA in healthy donors. Sequencing used immunoSEQ multiplex PCR; TCRdb keeps in-frame clones, though not all of them. The sample consists of some 320,000 clones, approximately 90% of them appearing once. Source material: PBMCs. The source of these receptors is a young woman in good health and CMV-seropositive. CDR3s leave out the opening cysteine and the closing phenylalanine or tryptophan. Each record gives: D gene, V gene, CDR3 protein. D genes are given only for firm matches.

d_call: .
v_call: TRBV29-1
cdr3_aa: SVNSNTEAF

d_call: .
v_call: TRBV4-1
cdr3_aa: ASSRRPDTRGTGELF

d_call: .
v_call: TRBV18
cdr3_aa: ASSIRARYSGANVLT

d_call: .
v_call: TRBV11-2
cdr3_aa: ASSLGPYNSPLH

d_call: .
v_call: TRBV7-2
cdr3_aa: ASSLASLTSSYEQY

d_call: TRBD1
v_call: TRBV5-1
cdr3_aa: ASSGSGGGETQY

d_call: TRBD1
v_call: TRBV19
cdr3_aa: ASSIAGGALNQPQH

d_call: TRBD1
v_call: TRBV7-3
cdr3_aa: ASGTEMNTGELF

d_call: TRBD2
v_call: TRBV6-5
cdr3_aa: ASSSPGGANSYEQY

d_call: TRBD1
v_call: TRBV28
cdr3_aa: ASRGTGNGGELF

d_call: TRBD2
v_call: TRBV7-6
cdr3_aa: ASSLGTSRSSTDTQY

d_call: TRBD1
v_call: TRBV4-3
cdr3_aa: ASSQDFGTGGSPLH

d_call: .
v_call: TRBV5-1
cdr3_aa: ASSWRTPVSENYGYT

d_call: .
v_call: TRBV27
cdr3_aa: ASRLWRGMEPQH

d_call: .
v_call: TRBV30
cdr3_aa: AWTPNYNEQF

d_call: TRBD1
v_call: TRBV29-1
cdr3_aa: SGSGGSTYEQY

d_call: TRBD1
v_call: TRBV30
cdr3_aa: AWSRQGATEAF

d_call: .
v_call: TRBV2
cdr3_aa: ASSEFGRPELF

d_call: .
v_call: TRBV7-9
cdr3_aa: ASSLPAGATEAF

d_call: TRBD2
v_call: TRBV27
cdr3_aa: ASSLGGRVSYNEQF

d_call: TRBD2
v_call: TRBV4-3
cdr3_aa: ASSQDPPSGSSYNEQF

d_call: TRBD1
v_call: TRBV5-4
cdr3_aa: ASSRTGLSQETQY

d_call: .
v_call: TRBV29-1
cdr3_aa: SVGGAVNQPQH

d_call: .
v_call: TRBV13
cdr3_aa: ASSLGGWRETQY

d_call: TRBD1
v_call: TRBV28
cdr3_aa: ASSLQGPSHEKLF

d_call: TRBD2
v_call: TRBV27
cdr3_aa: ASSPQTSVQETQY

d_call: .
v_call: TRBV6-5
cdr3_aa: ASSFQLGGTDTQY

d_call: .
v_call: TRBV30
cdr3_aa: AWETGVAYEQY

d_call: .
v_call: TRBV6-1
cdr3_aa: ASSVASGDYGYT

d_call: .
v_call: TRBV28
cdr3_aa: ASGEVRNTEAF

d_call: TRBD1
v_call: TRBV28
cdr3_aa: ASSFGIGTGSEKLF

d_call: .
v_call: TRBV21-1
cdr3_aa: ASSKDLASGGLSDTQY

d_call: .
v_call: TRBV29-1
cdr3_aa: SVETFDGFADTQY

d_call: .
v_call: TRBV9
cdr3_aa: ASSARDWSYYGYT

d_call: .
v_call: TRBV18
cdr3_aa: ASSPNRERGYT

d_call: TRBD2
v_call: TRBV7-6
cdr3_aa: ASSSGTSGTYEQY

d_call: .
v_call: TRBV4-1
cdr3_aa: ASSQDLGGVYGYT

d_call: .
v_call: TRBV5-1
cdr3_aa: ASSSTANYGYT

d_call: TRBD1
v_call: TRBV29-1
cdr3_aa: SVELGQGVSGNTIY